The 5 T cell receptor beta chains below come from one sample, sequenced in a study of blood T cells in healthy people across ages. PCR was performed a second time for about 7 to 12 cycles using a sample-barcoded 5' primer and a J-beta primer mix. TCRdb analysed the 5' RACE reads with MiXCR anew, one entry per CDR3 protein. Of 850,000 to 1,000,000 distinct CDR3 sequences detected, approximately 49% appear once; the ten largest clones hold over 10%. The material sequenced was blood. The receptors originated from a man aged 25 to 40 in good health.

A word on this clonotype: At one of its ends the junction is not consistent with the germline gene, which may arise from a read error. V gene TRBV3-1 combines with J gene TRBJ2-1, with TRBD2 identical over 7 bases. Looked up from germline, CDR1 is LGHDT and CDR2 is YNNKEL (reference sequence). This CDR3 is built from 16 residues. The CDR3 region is CASSQESAGVYNERFF. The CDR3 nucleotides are TGTGCCAGCAGCCAAGAGTCTGCGGGGGTGTACAATGAGCGGTTCTTC.

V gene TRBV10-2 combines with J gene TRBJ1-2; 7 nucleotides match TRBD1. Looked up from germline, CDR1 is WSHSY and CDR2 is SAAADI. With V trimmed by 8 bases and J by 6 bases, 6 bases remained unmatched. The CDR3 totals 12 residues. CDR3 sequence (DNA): TGCGCCAGCGTGACAGGGTTGAATGGCTACACCTTC. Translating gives CASVTGLNGYTF.

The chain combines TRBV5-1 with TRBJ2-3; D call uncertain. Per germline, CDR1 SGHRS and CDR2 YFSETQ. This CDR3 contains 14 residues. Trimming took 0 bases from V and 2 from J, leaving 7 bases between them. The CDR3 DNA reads TGCGCCAGCAGCTTGGCACAGATCACAGATACGCAGTATTTT. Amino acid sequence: CASSLAQITDTQYF.

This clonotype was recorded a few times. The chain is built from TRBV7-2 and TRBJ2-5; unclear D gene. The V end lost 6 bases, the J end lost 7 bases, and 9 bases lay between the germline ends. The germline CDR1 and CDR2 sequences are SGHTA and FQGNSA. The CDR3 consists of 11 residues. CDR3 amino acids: CASSSSGTQYF. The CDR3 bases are TGTGCCAGCAGTTCATCAGGGACCCAGTACTTC.

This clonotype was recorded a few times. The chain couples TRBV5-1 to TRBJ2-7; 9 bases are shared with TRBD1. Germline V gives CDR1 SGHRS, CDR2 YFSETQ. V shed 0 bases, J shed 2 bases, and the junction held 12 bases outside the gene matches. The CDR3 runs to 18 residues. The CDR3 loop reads CASSLAFLEDRGTYEQYF. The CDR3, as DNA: TGCGCCAGCAGCTTGGCCTTTTTAGAGGACAGGGGAACCTACGAGCAGTACTTC.